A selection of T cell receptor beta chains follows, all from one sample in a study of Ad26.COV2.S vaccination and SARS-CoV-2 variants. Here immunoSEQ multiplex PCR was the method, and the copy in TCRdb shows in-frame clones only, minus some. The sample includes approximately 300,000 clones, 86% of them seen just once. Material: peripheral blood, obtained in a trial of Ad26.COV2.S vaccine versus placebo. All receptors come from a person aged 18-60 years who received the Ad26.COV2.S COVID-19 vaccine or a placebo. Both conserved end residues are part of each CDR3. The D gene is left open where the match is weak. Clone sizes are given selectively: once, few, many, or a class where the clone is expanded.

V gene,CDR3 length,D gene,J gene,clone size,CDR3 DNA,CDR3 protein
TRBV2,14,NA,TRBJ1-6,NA,TGTGCCAGCAGTCGACACGAGCTGTTATCACCCCTCCACTTT,CASSRHELLSPLHF
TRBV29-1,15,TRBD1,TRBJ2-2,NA,TGCAGCGCAAAACAGGGGGCGAAAGACACCGGGGAGCTGTTTTTT,CSAKQGAKDTGELFF
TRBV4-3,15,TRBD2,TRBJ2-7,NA,TGCGCCAGCAGCCAAGATGGCGGGGGGCCCTACGAGCAGTACTTC,CASSQDGGGPYEQYF
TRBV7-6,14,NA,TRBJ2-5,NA,TGTGCCAGCAGCGGCACTGGGGTGGGAGAGACCCAGTACTTC,CASSGTGVGETQYF
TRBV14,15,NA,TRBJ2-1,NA,TGTGCCAGCAGCCGTGGACAGTGGGGCCTCAATGAGCAGTTCTTC,CASSRGQWGLNEQFF
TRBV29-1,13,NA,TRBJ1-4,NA,TGCAGCGTCAGGAAGGGGGTGGGTGAAAAACTGTTTTTT,CSVRKGVGEKLFF
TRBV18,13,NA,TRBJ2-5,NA,TGTGCCAGCTCACCACGGGACAAAGAGACCCAGTACTTC,CASSPRDKETQYF
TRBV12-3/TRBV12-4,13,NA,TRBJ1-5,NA,TGTGCCAGCAGTTCCCACCTTAATCAGCCCCAGCATTTT,CASSSHLNQPQHF
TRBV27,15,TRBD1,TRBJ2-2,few,TGTGCCACCTGCGACCGGACAGGGTCTGGCGGGGAGCTGTTTTTT,CATCDRTGSGGELFF
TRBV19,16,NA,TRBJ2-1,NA,TGTGCCAGTAGTGAGGGACAAATCAACAAATACAATGAGCAGTTCTTC,CASSEGQINKYNEQFF
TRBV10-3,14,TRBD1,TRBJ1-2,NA,TGTGCCATCAGCCAGACAGGGAACGAATATGGCTACACCTTC,CAISQTGNEYGYTF
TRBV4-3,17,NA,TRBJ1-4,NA,TGCGCCAGCAGCCAGGACGGGACGTTTGCAACTAATGAAAAACTGTTTTTT,CASSQDGTFATNEKLFF
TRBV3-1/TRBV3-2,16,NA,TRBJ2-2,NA,TGTGCCAGCAGCCAAGTACACAGGGTGAACACCGGGGAGCTGTTTTTT,CASSQVHRVNTGELFF
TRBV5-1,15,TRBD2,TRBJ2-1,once,TGCGCCAGCAGCTTGATCACTAGCGGGGGCAATGAGCAGTTCTTC,CASSLITSGGNEQFF
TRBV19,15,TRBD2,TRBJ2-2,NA,TGTGCCACCCGGGGGCTAGCGGGGGGGACCGGGGAGCTGTTTTTT,CATRGLAGGTGELFF
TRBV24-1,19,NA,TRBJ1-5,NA,TGTGCCATCCTCAAGTGCCCCCGGGACACCTTTTATAGCAATCAGCCCCAGCATTTT,CAILKCPRDTFYSNQPQHF
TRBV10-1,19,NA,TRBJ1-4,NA,TGCGCCAGCAGTGATCCCAGGGGAAGACCGCACTCTACTAATGAAAAACTGTTTTTT,CASSDPRGRPHSTNEKLFF
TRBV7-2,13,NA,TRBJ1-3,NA,TGTGCCAGCAGCCACCCTCCCGGAAACACCATATATTTT,CASSHPPGNTIYF
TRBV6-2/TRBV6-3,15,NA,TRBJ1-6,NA,TGTGCCAGCAGCCCCCGGGACATATATAATTCACCCCTCCACTTT,CASSPRDIYNSPLHF
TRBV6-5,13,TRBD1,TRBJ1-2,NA,TGTGCCAGCAGTCGACAGGGGGCATATGGCTACACCTTC,CASSRQGAYGYTF
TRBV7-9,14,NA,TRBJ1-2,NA,TGTGCCAGCAGCGGCCTAGGGGGGATGTATGGCTACACCTTC,CASSGLGGMYGYTF
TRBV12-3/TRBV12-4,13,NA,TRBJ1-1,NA,TGTGCCAGTGCAGGGGCTATGAACACTGAAGCTTTCTTT,CASAGAMNTEAFF
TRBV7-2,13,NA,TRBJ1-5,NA,TGTGCCAGCAGCTTAATGGACTATCAGCCCCAGCATTTT,CASSLMDYQPQHF
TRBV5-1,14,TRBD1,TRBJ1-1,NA,TGCGCCAGCAGCCTAACGACAGGGGGCACTGAAGCTTTCTTT,CASSLTTGGTEAFF
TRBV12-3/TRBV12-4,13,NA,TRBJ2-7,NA,TGTGCCAGCAGCTCCGACTTAACCTACGAGCAGTACTTC,CASSSDLTYEQYF
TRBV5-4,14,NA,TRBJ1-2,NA,TGTGCCAGCAGCGCCAGGGAGAACGTAGCTGGCTACACCTTC,CASSARENVAGYTF
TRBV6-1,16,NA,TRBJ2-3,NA,TGTGCCAGCAGTGGGGTCGGACATTCTAGCACAGATACGCAGTATTTT,CASSGVGHSSTDTQYF
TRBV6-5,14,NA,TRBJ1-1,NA,TGTGCCAGCAGTTTCAACTGGAAGGGGACTGAAGCTTTCTTT,CASSFNWKGTEAFF
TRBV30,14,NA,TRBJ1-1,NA,TGTGCCTGGAGTCCACCCCCGGGTTCCACTGAAGCTTTCTTT,CAWSPPPGSTEAFF
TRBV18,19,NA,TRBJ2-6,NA,TGTGCCAGCTCACCACCGGGCAGTATTTTCATCTCTGGGGCCAACGTCCTGACTTTC,CASSPPGSIFISGANVLTF
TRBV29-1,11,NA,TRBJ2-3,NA,TGCAGCGCAGAGGCCGTTGATACGCAGTATTTT,CSAEAVDTQYF
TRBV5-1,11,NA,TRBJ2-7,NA,TGCGCCAGCAGCGGGGCCTACGAGCAGTACTTC,CASSGAYEQYF